Following are 22 T cell receptor beta chains from one sample sequenced in a study of CD8+ T cells in alopecia areata (dated by TCRdb to 2016 to 2018). Library preparation employed the immunoSEQ multiplex PCR assay. RNA was extracted from all samples and reverse transcribed into cDNA as template for TCR sequencing. Imported from immuneACCESS, the table was reduced by TCRdb to in-frame sequences with V and J called. These copies leave out some clones; in studies compared against another copy, an unresolved V gene accounts for under half, and the cause of the remainder is not known. The sample records 90,000 to 130,000 clones, none occurring a single time. Around 20% of the sample comes from the top ten. What was sequenced was lesional skin. These receptors came from a C3H/HeJ mouse with alopecia areata. The strain's MHC haplotype is H2-k.

About this clone: Mouse germline and gene names are used. The CDR3 end is not reached by the read, which stops 4 residues before it; the germline J gene fills it in. The chain combines TRBV31 with TRBJ2-3, with D possibly TRBD1 on 6 matching bases. Trimming stripped 3 bases from V and 0 bases from J, with 16 bases between. CDR3 size: 16 residues. Per the germline V gene, CDR1 is GKSSPN and CDR2 is SITVG. The sequenced part of the CDR3 DNA is TGTGCCTGGAGCCAGAAGAGGGGGAATAGTGCAGAA. Protein product: CAWSQKRGNSAE. The entire CDR3 protein is CAWSQKRGNSAETLYF.

In this sample, this clone turned up a few times. Gene and germline names: mouse. The observed sequence ends 4 residues before the CDR3 terminus, with the missing tail filled in from the germline J gene. The chain recombines TRBV13-3 with TRBJ2-4, with 10 bases that match TRBD1. This CDR3 has 12 amino acids. Germline lookup yields CDR1 NNHDY and CDR2 SYVADS. The part of the CDR3 DNA that was read is TGTGCCACCGGGACAGGGGAGAAC. Encoded protein: CATGTGEN. The CDR3, in full, reads CATGTGENTLYF. Combining the CDR3 with reference TRBV13-3 and TRBJ2-4 gives the whole variable domain EAAVTQSPRSKVAVTGGKVTLSCHQTNNHDYMYWYRQDTGHGLRLIHYSYVADSTEKGDIPDGYKASRPSQENFSLILELASLSQTAVYFCATGTGENTLYFGAGTRLSVL.

This clone has just a few counts. Gene names are mouse gene names. The read finishes 4 residues shy of the CDR3 end, and the germline J gene is used to complete it. The gene calls are TRBV13-3 and TRBJ1-4, with D hard to call. This CDR3 spans 15 amino acids. CDR1 and CDR2 (germline): NNHDY, SYVADS. Between the trimmed V and J ends, which lost 1 base and 0 bases, there was a span of 7 bases. CDR3 region: CASSDNQLSNERLFF. Incomplete CDR3 DNA: TGTGCCAGCAGTGATAACCAGCTTTCCAACGAA.

This clone was found a few times. Gene names are mouse gene names. The CDR3 end is not reached by the read, which stops 4 residues before it; the germline J gene fills it in. This chain links TRBV19 with TRBJ2-2; TRBD1 might be the D (6 bases). The CDR3 sequence is 16 residues long. CDR1 is FNHDT and CDR2 is SITEND in the germline V gene (reference sequence). V was pared by 0 bases and J by 0 bases, with 9 bases between. This CDR3 reads CASSIEGETNTGQLYF. CDR3 bases read: TGTGCCAGCAGTATAGAGGGGGAAACAAACACCGGG.

Regarding this clone: Mouse germline and gene names are used. The chain's CDR3 is CASAGLGDAEQFF. The CDR3 bases that were read are TGTGCCAGCGCCGGACTGGGGGATGCT. The chain joins TRBV19 to TRBJ2-1; 10 bases are a match to TRBD2. With the read ending 4 residues before the CDR3 end, the germline J gene is used to fill in that end. This CDR3 has 13 residues. The V and J ends lost 7 bases and 5 bases, in that order; junction bases with no gene match: 3. Looked up from germline, CDR1 is FNHDT and CDR2 is SITEND (reference sequence).

As to this clone: TCRdb's protein and the translated DNA diverge at residue 8; the protein reported here is the translation of the DNA. The listed genes are named as in mouse. The read halts 3 residues ahead of the CDR3 end, with the missing end drawn from the germline J gene. V gene TRBV13-3 combines with J gene TRBJ1-3; D call uncertain. V lost 6 bases and J 3 bases, leaving 4 bases between the germline ends. Germline V gives CDR1 NNHDY, CDR2 SYVADS. This CDR3 has 11 amino acids. The covered CDR3 bases are TGTGCCAGCACCCTTGGAAATACG. Translating it yields CASTLGNT. The full CDR3 sequence reads CASTLGNTLYF.

In the case of this clone: Each gene name is a mouse one. Read coverage stops 4 residues before the CDR3 terminus; the germline J gene supplies the remainder. This rearrangement joins TRBV13-2 to TRBJ1-2; D possibly corresponds to TRBD1 (6 bases). Trimming cost V 0 bases and J 4 bases, with 10 bases left between them. Germline V gene lookup returns CDR1 NNHNN and CDR2 SYGAGS (reference sequence). The CDR3 length is 14 residues. The DNA read from the CDR3 is TGTGCCAGCGGTGATGCAACAGGGATCTCC. Protein: CASGDATGIS. The whole CDR3 protein reads CASGDATGISDYTF.

Comments on this clone: Genes and germline are mouse. The missing CDR3 end, 4 residues past where the read stops, is filled in from the germline J gene. The rearrangement links TRBV14 to TRBJ1-4; possible D gene TRBD1, 6 bases. There are 15 residues in the CDR3. V was clipped by 1 base and J by 2 bases, with 9 bases between them. Germline V gives CDR1 SGHDT, CDR2 FRDEAV. The sequenced CDR3 bases are TGTGCCAGCAGTTTCCCGGACAGATCCAACGAA. Translating it yields CASSFPDRSNE. The CDR3, in full, reads CASSFPDRSNERLFF.

About this clone itself: At residue 11, the DNA translation does not agree with TCRdb's protein; the protein displayed here is the one encoded by the DNA. The genes and germline here are from mouse. The read falls 3 residues short of the CDR3 end, and the missing part is taken from the germline J gene. The rearrangement links TRBV31 to TRBJ1-3; perhaps TRBD1 as D (6 bases). Trimming left V 2 bases short and J 4 bases short, with 12 bases between. The CDR3 is 14 residues long. Germline V gene sequence: CDR1 GKSSPN, CDR2 SITVG. CDR3 region: CAWSSNRDGNTLYF. Partial CDR3 DNA: TGTGCCTGGAGTTCCAACAGGGACGGAAATACG.

This clone was found a few times. Mouse gene names apply. The read gets to within 4 residues of the CDR3 end, and the germline J gene fills in the rest. The chain carries TRBV19 and TRBJ1-2, with 7 positions matching TRBD1. The germline V gene has CDR1 FNHDT and CDR2 SITEND (reference sequence). V was clipped by 5 bases and J by 0 bases; unmatched bases: 4. CDR3 length: 14 amino acids. CDR3 amino acids: CASSLRGSNSDYTF. The part of the CDR3 DNA that was read is TGTGCCAGCAGCCTCAGGGGGTCAAACTCC.

Only a few counts were recorded for this clone. Gene names follow the mouse nomenclature. The CDR3 end falls 4 residues outside the read, so it is completed with the germline J gene. The chain has TRBV1 and TRBJ2-7, with TRBD1 matching 10 bases. The germline gives CDR1 NSQYPW, CDR2 LRSPGD (reference sequence). The CDR3 has 14 amino acids. The covered CDR3 bases are TGCACCTGCAGGGGGGACAGGGGAGCTTAT. This encodes CTCRGDRGAY. The full CDR3 reads CTCRGDRGAYEQYF.

In regard to this clone: Gene names are the mouse ones. The read finishes 4 residues shy of the CDR3 end, and the germline J gene is used to complete it. V is TRBV1 and J is TRBJ1-1; 7 positions agree with TRBD1. The germline gives CDR1 NSQYPW, CDR2 LRSPGD (reference sequence). V was pared by 1 base and J by 1 base, with 6 bases of the junction left unmatched. CDR3 length equals 16 residues. The covered CDR3 bases are TGCACCTGCAGTGCAGCCGACAGGGCAGGAAACACA. It yields the protein CTCSAADRAGNT. The entire CDR3 reads CTCSAADRAGNTEVFF.

This clone was recorded a few times. All gene names here are mouse names. The read gets to within 4 residues of the CDR3 end, and the germline J gene fills in the rest. The rearrangement links TRBV1 to TRBJ2-3, with TRBD2 matching over 7 bases. V shed 0 bases, J shed 1 base, and the junction held 4 bases outside the gene matches. This CDR3 region has 16 residues. Germline loops: CDR1 NSQYPW, CDR2 LRSPGD (reference sequence). This CDR3 reads CTCSAERLGGAETLYF. The sequenced part of the CDR3 DNA is TGCACCTGCAGTGCAGAGCGGCTGGGGGGTGCAGAA.

This clone was counted between two and nine times. The listed genes are named as in mouse. The CDR3 DNA, read in part, is TGTGCCAGCAGTCCCGGACTGGGGGGAGAGCAAGAC. Encoded protein: CASSPGLGGEQD. Given in full, the CDR3 is CASSPGLGGEQDTQYF. This rearrangement joins TRBV13-3 to TRBJ2-5, with TRBD2 matching over 11 bases. Read data end 4 residues before the CDR3 end; the end is taken from the germline J gene. This CDR3 spans 16 amino acids. V lost 4 bases, J lost 3 bases, and 7 bases stayed unmatched. Germline V gene sequence: CDR1 NNHDY, CDR2 SYVADS.

To note about this clone: These gene names are mouse names. The read finishes 4 residues shy of the CDR3 end, and the germline J gene is used to complete it. The chain carries TRBV1 and TRBJ2-7, with 9 bases identical to TRBD2. V lost 2 bases and J lost 0; bases outside the gene matches: 5. The CDR3 covers 16 residues. CDR1 NSQYPW and CDR2 LRSPGD come from the germline V gene (reference sequence). CDR3 amino acids: CTCSARLGESSYEQYF. CDR3 bases read: TGCACCTGCAGTGCAAGACTGGGGGAGAGCTCCTAT.

This clone occurred a few times. The TCRdb protein and the DNA translation do not line up at residue 11; the protein shown here was made by translating the DNA. Gene names are mouse gene names. The sequence runs out 3 residues before the end of the CDR3; the remainder is reconstructed from the germline J gene. This chain links TRBV1 with TRBJ1-6, with unresolved D. TRBJ1-6 carries the ORF label, with uncertain function. Between the trimmed V and J ends, which lost 1 base and 4 bases, there was a span of 5 bases. This CDR3 is built from 14 residues. Germline V gene lookup returns CDR1 NSQYPW and CDR2 LRSPGD (reference sequence). The CDR3 bases that were read are TGCACCTGCAGTGCAGTGAGGTATAATTCGCCC. Translation: CTCSAVRYNSP. The CDR3 in its entirety is CTCSAVRYNSPLYF.

Worth noting for this clone: Here the gene names and germline are mouse. The missing CDR3 end, 4 residues past where the read stops, is filled in from the germline J gene. This chain uses TRBV13-3 with TRBJ1-2; the D gene is possibly TRBD1 (6 bases). The germline V and J ends were trimmed by 4 bases and 0 bases, with 13 bases remaining between them. The CDR3 length is 15 residues. Per germline, CDR1 NNHDY and CDR2 SYVADS. CDR3: CASSLRGPANSDYTF. The CDR3 bases that were read are TGTGCCAGCAGTCTCAGGGGACCTGCAAACTCC.

Remarks on this clone: The gene names here belong to mouse. The read gets to within 4 residues of the CDR3 end, and the germline J gene fills in the rest. The chain uses TRBV13-3 and TRBJ1-1; tentatively, D is TRBD1 (6 bases). The CDR3 runs to 12 residues. Looked up from germline, CDR1 is NNHDY and CDR2 is SYVADS. The CDR3 DNA, read in part, is TGTGCCAGCAGCCCTCCCAGGGGA. Its translation is CASSPPRG. The entire CDR3 sequence reads CASSPPRGEVFF.

A word on this clone: Gene names and germline match the mouse. The read ends 4 residues before the CDR3 terminus; that terminus is restored from the germline J gene. The J gene is TRBJ2-3, the V gene TRBV13-3, with 7 nucleotides matching TRBD1. Germline loops: CDR1 NNHDY, CDR2 SYVADS. V trimming: 2 bases; J trimming: 2 bases; junction bases outside the gene matches: 2. The CDR3 length is 14 residues. CDR3 amino acids: CASSEGQFAETLYF. The sequenced part of the CDR3 DNA is TGTGCCAGCAGTGAGGGACAGTTTGCAGAA.

Details on this clone: The genes and germline here are from mouse. The CDR3 extends 4 residues past the end of the read, so its final part is completed from the germline J gene. The chain employs TRBV13-1 and TRBJ2-1, with D possibly being TRBD1 (6 bases). This CDR3 contains 13 residues. Trimming took off 7 bases at V and 2 bases at J, with 10 bases between the two ends. Germline CDR1 NSHNY, CDR2 SYGAGN. CDR3 region: CASSTGYYAEQFF. CDR3 DNA, as far as it was read: TGTGCCAGCTCCACAGGGTACTATGCT.

This clone was picked up a small number of times. Mouse germline and gene names are used. The read halts 4 residues ahead of the CDR3 end, with the missing end drawn from the germline J gene. The chain recombines TRBV19 with TRBJ2-1, with 12 bases matching TRBD1. The CDR3 sequence is 15 residues long. Germline V gene lookup returns CDR1 FNHDT and CDR2 SITEND (reference sequence). V dropped 4 bases and J dropped 6; count of bases not matched to a gene: 5. The chain's CDR3 is CASSARDRGRAEQFF. CDR3 bases read: TGTGCCAGCAGTGCCCGGGACAGGGGGCGTGCT.

This clone was found a few times. Germline and genes here are mouse. The read terminates 4 residues ahead of where the CDR3 ends, so the germline J gene completes it. The chain uses TRBV17 and TRBJ2-5; D is perhaps TRBD1 (6 bases). V was clipped by 0 bases and J by 0 bases, with 13 bases between them. The V gene's germline CDR1 is MNHDT and CDR2 YYDKIL. The CDR3 has 17 residues. CDR3 DNA, as far as it was read: TGTGCTAGCAGTAGAGATCTCGGGACAAAAAACCAAGAC. It yields the protein CASSRDLGTKNQD. The entire CDR3 is CASSRDLGTKNQDTQYF.